Shown below are 28 T cell receptor beta chains from a single sample sequenced in a study of OX40 agonist ivuxolimab in advanced cancers. The method was immunoSEQ multiplex PCR; TCRdb's version includes in-frame clones alone and lacks a portion of them. This table holds tens of thousands of clones, nearly 90% found once. The material was CD4+ or CD8+ T cells sorted from blood, obtained in a trial of the OX40 agonist ivuxolimab. The receptors stem from an adult with an advanced solid tumor such as melanoma, head and neck, liver or kidney cancer.

The V and J genes are TRBV5-1 and TRBJ2-7, with 11 bases that match TRBD2. Germline V gene sequence: CDR1 SGHRS, CDR2 YFSETQ. Unmatched junction bases numbered 11, after V lost 2 bases and J lost 7 bases. This CDR3 spans 16 amino acids. CDR3 DNA: TGCGCCAGCAGCTTCGGGCTCCTAGCGGGGGGCTGGGAGCAGTACTTC. Protein sequence: CASSFGLLAGGWEQYF.

This chain uses TRBV11-1 with TRBJ1-1, with 7 bases lining up with TRBD1. V lost 1 base, J lost 7 bases, and 12 bases stayed unmatched. CDR3 length: 16 amino acids. The V gene's germline CDR1 is SGHAT and CDR2 FQDESV (reference sequence). The CDR3 DNA follows: TGTGCCAGCAGCTTAGGTTCGGCAGGGGGGTGGATTGAAGCTTTCTTT. It yields the protein CASSLGSAGGWIEAFF.

The gene calls are TRBV4-3 and TRBJ1-3, with 7 bases fitting TRBD1. Trimming took 0 bases from V and 4 from J; bases not matched to a gene: 3. Germline V gives CDR1 LGHNA, CDR2 YSLEER. This CDR3 is built from 15 residues. The CDR3 DNA sequence: TGCGCCAGCAGCCAAGATAACAGGGGAGGAAACACCATATATTTT. Amino acids: CASSQDNRGGNTIYF.

The chain couples TRBV10-3 to TRBJ1-1; D gene ambiguous. Trimming removed 3 bases from V and 1 base from J, with 6 bases in between. Germline values: CDR1 ENHRY, CDR2 SYGVKD. The CDR3 sequence is 13 residues long. The DNA of the CDR3 is TGTGCCATCAGTGACAGCCAGAACACTGAAGCTTTCTTT. As protein: CAISDSQNTEAFF.

The CDR3 sequence: CASSLSLVVSYNEQFF. Here the CDR3 DNA reads TGCGCCAGCAGCCTAAGTTTGGTGGTATCCTACAATGAGCAGTTCTTC. The rearrangement links TRBV4-3 to TRBJ2-1; D is uncertain. The germline V gene encodes CDR1 LGHNA and CDR2 YSLEER. This CDR3 spans 16 amino acids. With 4 bases removed from V and 1 base from J, the gap between germline ends came to 14 bases.

The chain combines TRBV30 with TRBJ2-5, with D possibly matching TRBD1 (6 bases). CDR3 size: 12 residues. CDR1 is GTSNPN and CDR2 is SVGIG in the germline V gene (reference sequence). V lost 5 bases and J lost 1, with 8 bases in between. For the CDR3, the DNA is TGTGCCTGGGGGACACGCCAAGAGACCCAGTACTTC. It specifies CAWGTRQETQYF.

The chain is built from TRBV2 and TRBJ2-1, with D unclear. Looked up from germline, CDR1 is SNHLY and CDR2 is FYNNEI. This CDR3 spans 12 amino acids. Trimming removed 0 bases at V and 9 bases at J, with 6 bases between. CDR3 sequence reads: CASSEALSEQFF. Written as DNA, the CDR3 is TGTGCCAGCAGTGAAGCGCTCAGTGAGCAGTTCTTC.

The rearrangement uses TRBV28 and TRBJ2-3; tentative D call: TRBD2 (6 bases). The CDR3 consists of 15 residues. V lost 4 bases and J 5 bases, leaving 16 bases between the germline ends. The germline V gene encodes CDR1 MDHEN and CDR2 SYDVKM. This CDR3 is CASSWGGTGGDTQYF. CDR3 coding DNA: TGTGCCAGCAGTTGGGGCGGGACGGGTGGAGATACGCAGTATTTT.

The chain carries TRBV4-3 and TRBJ1-3, with D possibly being TRBD1 (5 bases). The CDR3 is 15 residues long. V lost 5 bases and J 4 bases, leaving 15 bases between the germline ends. Looked up from germline, CDR1 is LGHNA and CDR2 is YSLEER. The CDR3 region has the DNA TGCGCCAGCAGCACTGGGCAGGGCCCGGGAAACACCATATATTTT. This gives the protein CASSTGQGPGNTIYF.

The genes are TRBV4-1 and TRBJ1-1; 8 bases map to TRBD1. The CDR3 covers 15 residues. V lost 4 bases and J lost 0; bases outside the gene matches: 4. Germline lookup yields CDR1 MGHRA and CDR2 YSYEKL. CDR3 coding DNA: TGCGCCAGCAGCCCCACGGACAGGGTGAACACTGAAGCTTTCTTT. The encoded protein is CASSPTDRVNTEAFF.

This clone is a singleton in its sample. The genes are TRBV28 and TRBJ2-1, with 8 bases fitting TRBD1. Germline V gene lookup returns CDR1 MDHEN and CDR2 SYDVKM. The CDR3 runs to 15 residues. After removal of 5 bases from V and 7 bases from J, the junction contained 10 bases not matched to a gene. The CDR3 bases are TGTGCCAGCAGTACGCAACGGACAGGGAAAAATGAGCAGTTCTTC. It translates to CASSTQRTGKNEQFF.

The chain recombines TRBV19 with TRBJ1-6; TRBD1 matches at 7 bases. V shed 3 bases and J 8 bases; nucleotides not matched to a gene: 7. Germline loops: CDR1 LNHDA, CDR2 SQIVND (reference sequence). The CDR3 extends over 15 amino acids. CDR3 protein: CASSIDRDRYSPLHF. CDR3 DNA: TGTGCCAGTAGTATCGACAGGGATCGTTATTCACCCCTCCACTTT.

This rearrangement joins TRBV2 to TRBJ2-1, with TRBD2 matching over 10 bases. The junction had 4 bases not matched to a gene; V was cut back by 8 bases and J by 3 bases. CDR3 length: 14 amino acids. The germline V gene has CDR1 SNHLY and CDR2 FYNNEI. Written as DNA, the CDR3 is TGTGCCAGCCGGCAGCGGGAGGGCTACAATGAGCAGTTCTTC. This encodes CASRQREGYNEQFF.

The rearrangement links TRBV15 to TRBJ1-5, with D tentatively TRBD1 (5 bases). The V end was cut by 0 bases, the J end by 5 bases, with 11 bases between. Germline CDR1 and CDR2: LNHNV and YYDKDF (reference sequence). The CDR3 loop spans 15 amino acids. The CDR3 coding sequence is TGTGCCACCAGCAGAGATAAAGGGGATCATCAGCCCCAGCATTTT. Amino acids: CATSRDKGDHQPQHF.

The sample holds a few counts of this clone. This chain uses TRBV19 with TRBJ1-2; D possibly corresponds to TRBD1 (6 bases). V was pared by 5 bases and J by 5 bases, with 9 bases between. CDR1 and CDR2 from the germline V gene are LNHDA and SQIVND (reference sequence). The CDR3 sequence is 12 residues long. CDR3 sequence (DNA): TGTGCCAGTAGTCCAGGACAGTATGGCTACACCTTC. This encodes CASSPGQYGYTF.

This sequence joins TRBV21-1 and TRBJ1-5; the D segment call TRBD1 is taken from the table without a DNA check. TRBV21-1 is deemed a pseudogene. The CDR3 consists of 16 residues. CDR3 DNA: TGTGCCAGCCCTGGGGGGGGACAGGGAAGCAATCAGCCCCAGCATTTT. Translating gives CASPGGGQGSNQPQHF.

The V call is TRBV7-2, the J call TRBJ2-7; 9 nucleotides agree with TRBD1. The CDR3 loop spans 13 amino acids. CDR1 is SGHTA and CDR2 is FQGNSA in the germline V gene. V lost 5 bases, J lost 4 bases, and 3 bases stayed unmatched. The CDR3 sequence is CASSPGQGYEQYF. The CDR3 DNA is TGTGCCAGCAGCCCGGGACAGGGTTACGAGCAGTACTTC. Full variable domain (remainder filled in from reference TRBV7-2 and TRBJ2-7): GAGVSQSPSNKVTEKGKDVELRCDPISGHTALYWYRQSLGQGLEFLIYFQGNSAPDKSGLPSDRFSAERTGGSVSTLTIQRTQQEDSAVYLCASSPGQGYEQYFGPGTRLTVT.

The chain links TRBV30 to TRBJ1-2; 8 bases line up with TRBD1. The CDR3 runs to 15 residues. J gave up 2 bases and V 3 bases, and 8 bases lay outside the gene matches. CDR1 and CDR2 from the germline V gene are GTSNPN and SVGIG (reference sequence). The CDR3 protein is CAWSIDRGSNYGYTF. CDR3 DNA sequence: TGTGCCTGGAGCATCGACAGGGGTTCCAACTATGGCTACACCTTC.

The count of this clone is one. The genes are TRBV28 and TRBJ2-7; 8 nucleotides align to TRBD1. The CDR3 sequence is 21 residues long. Germline V CDR1 and CDR2: MDHEN, SYDVKM. The V segment lost 1 base and the J segment 2 bases; nucleotides outside the gene matches: 22. The CDR3: CASSLSLGSSEQGGVTYEQYF. In nucleotides, the CDR3 is TGTGCCAGCAGTTTATCCTTAGGTAGTTCGGAACAGGGGGGAGTTACCTACGAGCAGTACTTC.

The chain employs TRBV7-3 and TRBJ2-1; possibly TRBD1 or TRBD2 for D (5 bases each). Germline V gives CDR1 SGHTA, CDR2 FQGTGA. The length of the CDR3 is 14 residues. Trimming stripped 3 bases from V and 5 bases from J, with 11 bases between. DNA for the CDR3: TGTGCCAGCAGCTTGAGAGGGACCGACAATGAGCAGTTCTTC. Its protein is CASSLRGTDNEQFF.

This chain uses TRBV5-1 with TRBJ1-4; 9 bases are a match to TRBD1. Trimming at V came to 4 bases and at J to 5 bases, leaving 6 bases not matched to a gene. The CDR3 contains 15 residues. Germline CDR1 and CDR2: SGHRS and YFSETQ. CDR3 in DNA: TGCGCCAGCAGCGAAACCGGGACAGGGAATGAAAAACTGTTTTTT. It translates to CASSETGTGNEKLFF. Full variable domain (missing parts from reference TRBV5-1 and TRBJ1-4): KAGVTQTPRYLIKTRGQQVTLSCSPISGHRSVSWYQQTPGQGLQFLFEYFSETQRNKGNFPGRFSGRQFSNSRSEMNVSTLELGDSALYLCASSETGTGNEKLFFGSGTQLSVL.

The chain employs TRBV6-5 and TRBJ1-1; perhaps TRBD1 as D (5 bases). Germline loops: CDR1 MNHEY, CDR2 SVGAGI. This CDR3 region has 14 residues. V lost 5 bases, J lost 3 bases, and 13 bases lay in between. CDR3 DNA sequence: TGTGCCAGCAGTATTCAGGGTAGGGACACTGAAGCTTTCTTT. Amino acid sequence: CASSIQGRDTEAFF.

V is TRBV4-3 and J is TRBJ2-3, with 10 bases that match TRBD2. The CDR3 consists of 19 residues. The junction had 12 bases not matched to a gene; V was cut back by 0 bases and J by 3 bases. Germline loops: CDR1 LGHNA, CDR2 YSLEER. CDR3 sequence: CASSQDRRRASGGTDTQYF. The CDR3 DNA follows: TGCGCCAGCAGCCAAGATCGTAGGAGGGCTAGCGGGGGTACAGATACGCAGTATTTT.

The chain has TRBV5-1 and TRBJ1-1; D possibly corresponds to TRBD1 (6 bases). Between the trimmed V and J ends, which lost 0 bases and 7 bases, there was a span of 16 bases. Germline values: CDR1 SGHRS, CDR2 YFSETQ. The CDR3 length is 15 residues. DNA of the CDR3: TGCGCCAGCAGCTTGGTAGCCCTCGGACAGCTTGAAGCTTTCTTT. It codes for CASSLVALGQLEAFF.

Only one count was recorded for this clone. The rearrangement uses TRBV25-1 and TRBJ1-1; 8 nucleotides align to TRBD1. Germline-derived CDR1 and CDR2 are MGHDK and SYGVNS. The ends lost 5 bases at V and 5 bases at J; junction bases unmatched: 13. This CDR3 has 16 residues. Here the CDR3 reads CASSPAPTRGRTEAFF. The CDR3 coding sequence is TGTGCCAGCAGTCCAGCCCCCACCAGGGGGCGGACTGAAGCTTTCTTT.

V and J are TRBV4-3 and TRBJ2-1, with 7 bases that match TRBD1. Looked up from germline, CDR1 is LGHNA and CDR2 is YSLEER. V lost 0 bases to trimming and J lost 9 bases; unmatched junction nucleotides: 2. The CDR3 totals 13 residues. The CDR3 sequence: CASSQDRGTEQFF. As DNA, the CDR3 is TGCGCCAGCAGCCAAGACAGGGGGACTGAGCAGTTCTTC.

This chain uses TRBV11-1 with TRBJ2-4, with TRBD1 matching over 7 bases. The CDR3 runs to 12 residues. In germline, CDR1 is SGHAT, CDR2 FQDESV (reference sequence). Trimming took 5 bases from V and 6 from J; bases not matched to a gene: 1. CDR3 bases: TGTGCCAGCAGCCACAGGGGAAACATTCAGTACTTC. Amino acids: CASSHRGNIQYF.

The gene calls are TRBV19 and TRBJ2-5, with 8 bases identical to TRBD2. Germline V gives CDR1 LNHDA, CDR2 SQIVND (reference sequence). Losses at the gene ends were 5 bases for V and 13 bases for J; bases not matched to a gene: 6. The CDR3 is 11 amino acids. The CDR3 DNA is TGTGCCAGTAGTGGAAGACTAGCGACGTACTTC. It is translated as CASSGRLATYF.